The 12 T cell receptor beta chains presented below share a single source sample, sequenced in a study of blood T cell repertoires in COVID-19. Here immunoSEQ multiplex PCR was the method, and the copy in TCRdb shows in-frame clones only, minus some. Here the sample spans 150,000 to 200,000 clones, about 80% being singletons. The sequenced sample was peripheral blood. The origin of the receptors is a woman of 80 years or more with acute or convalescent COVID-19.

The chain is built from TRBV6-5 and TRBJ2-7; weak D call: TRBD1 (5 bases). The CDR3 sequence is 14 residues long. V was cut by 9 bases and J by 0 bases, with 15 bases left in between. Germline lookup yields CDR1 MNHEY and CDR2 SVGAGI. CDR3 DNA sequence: TGTGCCAGTGGCCCCGACAGATCCTCCTACGAGCAGTACTTC. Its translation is CASGPDRSSYEQYF.

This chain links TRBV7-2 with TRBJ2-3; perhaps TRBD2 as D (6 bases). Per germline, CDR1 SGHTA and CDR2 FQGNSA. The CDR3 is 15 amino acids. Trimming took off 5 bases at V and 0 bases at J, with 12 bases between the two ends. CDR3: CASSLPGLSTDTQYF. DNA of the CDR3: TGTGCCAGCAGCCTCCCGGGACTTAGCACAGATACGCAGTATTTT.

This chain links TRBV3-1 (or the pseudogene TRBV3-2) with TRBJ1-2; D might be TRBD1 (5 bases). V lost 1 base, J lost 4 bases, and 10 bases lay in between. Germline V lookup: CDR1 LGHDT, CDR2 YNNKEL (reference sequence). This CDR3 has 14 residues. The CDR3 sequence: CASSQATVSYGYTF. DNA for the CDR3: TGTGCCAGCAGCCAAGCGACAGTCAGCTATGGCTACACCTTC.

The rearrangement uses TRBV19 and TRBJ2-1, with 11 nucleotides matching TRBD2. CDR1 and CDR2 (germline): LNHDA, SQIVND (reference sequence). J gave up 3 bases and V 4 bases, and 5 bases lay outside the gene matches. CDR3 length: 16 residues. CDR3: CASSKASGRFYNEQFF. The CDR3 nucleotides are TGTGCCAGTAGTAAGGCTAGCGGGAGGTTCTACAATGAGCAGTTCTTC.

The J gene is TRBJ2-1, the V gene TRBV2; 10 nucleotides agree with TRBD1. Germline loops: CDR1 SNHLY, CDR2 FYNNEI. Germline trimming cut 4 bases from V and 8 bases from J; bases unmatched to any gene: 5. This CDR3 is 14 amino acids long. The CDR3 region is CASSGQGANYEQFF. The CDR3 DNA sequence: TGTGCCAGCAGTGGACAGGGGGCAAATTATGAGCAGTTCTTC.

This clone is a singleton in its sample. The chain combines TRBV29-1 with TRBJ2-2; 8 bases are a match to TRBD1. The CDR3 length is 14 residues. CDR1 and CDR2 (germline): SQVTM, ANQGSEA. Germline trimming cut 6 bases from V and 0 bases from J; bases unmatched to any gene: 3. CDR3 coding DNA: TGCAGCGTCGGACAGGGTTCGAACACCGGGGAGCTGTTTTTT. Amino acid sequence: CSVGQGSNTGELFF.

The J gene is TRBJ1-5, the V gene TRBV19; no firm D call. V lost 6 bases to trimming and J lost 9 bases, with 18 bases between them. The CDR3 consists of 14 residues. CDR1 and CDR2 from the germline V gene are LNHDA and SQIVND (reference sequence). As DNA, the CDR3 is TGTGCCAGTAGCGATCGACCCGAGGGATGGCCCCAGCATTTT. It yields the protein CASSDRPEGWPQHF. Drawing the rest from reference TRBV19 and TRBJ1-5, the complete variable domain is DGGITQSPKYLFRKEGQNVTLSCEQNLNHDAMYWYRQDPGQGLRLIYYSQIVNDFQKGDIAEGYSVSREKKESFPLTVTSAQKNPTAFYLCASSDRPEGWPQHFGDGTRLSIL.

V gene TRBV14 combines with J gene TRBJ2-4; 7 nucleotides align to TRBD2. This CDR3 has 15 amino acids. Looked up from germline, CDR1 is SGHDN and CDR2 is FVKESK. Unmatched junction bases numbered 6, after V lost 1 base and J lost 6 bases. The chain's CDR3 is CASSQVAGVGNIQYF. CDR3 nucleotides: TGTGCCAGCAGCCAAGTTGCGGGAGTAGGAAACATTCAGTACTTC.

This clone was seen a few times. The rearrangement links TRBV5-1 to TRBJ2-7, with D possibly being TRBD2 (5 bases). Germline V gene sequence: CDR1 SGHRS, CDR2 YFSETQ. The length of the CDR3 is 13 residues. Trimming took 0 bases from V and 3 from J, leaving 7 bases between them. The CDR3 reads CASSLAGLYEQYF. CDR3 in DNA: TGCGCCAGCAGCTTGGCCGGACTCTACGAGCAGTACTTC. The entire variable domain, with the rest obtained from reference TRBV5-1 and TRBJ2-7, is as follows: KAGVTQTPRYLIKTRGQQVTLSCSPISGHRSVSWYQQTPGQGLQFLFEYFSETQRNKGNFPGRFSGRQFSNSRSEMNVSTLELGDSALYLCASSLAGLYEQYFGPGTRLTVT.

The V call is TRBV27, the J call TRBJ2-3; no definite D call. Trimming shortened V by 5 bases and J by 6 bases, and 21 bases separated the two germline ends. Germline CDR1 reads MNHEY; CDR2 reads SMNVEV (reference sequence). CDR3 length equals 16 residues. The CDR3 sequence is CASSPILGRAMDTQYF. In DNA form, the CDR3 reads TGTGCCAGCAGTCCGATTTTGGGCCGCGCGATGGATACGCAGTATTTT.

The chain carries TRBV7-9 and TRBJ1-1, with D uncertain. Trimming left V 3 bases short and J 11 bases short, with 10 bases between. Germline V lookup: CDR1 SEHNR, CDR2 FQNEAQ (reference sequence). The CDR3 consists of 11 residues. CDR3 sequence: CASSFISRAFF. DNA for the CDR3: TGTGCCAGCAGCTTTATATCGAGGGCTTTCTTT.

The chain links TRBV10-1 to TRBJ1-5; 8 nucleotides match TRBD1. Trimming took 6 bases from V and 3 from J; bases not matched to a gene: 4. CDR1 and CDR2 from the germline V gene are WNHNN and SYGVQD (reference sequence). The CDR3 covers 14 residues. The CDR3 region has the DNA TGCGCCAGCAGGGGGACAGGCCCCAATCAGCCCCAGCATTTT. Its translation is CASRGTGPNQPQHF.